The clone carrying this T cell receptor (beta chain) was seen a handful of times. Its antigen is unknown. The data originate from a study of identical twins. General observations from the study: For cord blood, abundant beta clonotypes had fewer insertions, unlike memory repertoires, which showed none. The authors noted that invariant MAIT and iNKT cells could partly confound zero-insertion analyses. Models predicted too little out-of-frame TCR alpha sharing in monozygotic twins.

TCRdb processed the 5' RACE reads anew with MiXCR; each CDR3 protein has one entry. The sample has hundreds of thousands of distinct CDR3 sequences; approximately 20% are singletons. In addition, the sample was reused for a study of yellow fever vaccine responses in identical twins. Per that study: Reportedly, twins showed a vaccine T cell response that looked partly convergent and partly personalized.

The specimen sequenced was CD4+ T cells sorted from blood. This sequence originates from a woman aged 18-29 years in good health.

The chain's CDR3 is CASSRTGDVKNIQYF. The DNA for the CDR3 is TGCGCCAGCAGCAGGACAGGGGATGTCAAAAACATTCAGTACTTC. The rearrangement uses TRBV5-1 and TRBJ2-4; 9 nucleotides line up with TRBD1. The length of the CDR3 is 15 residues. CDR1 and CDR2 (germline): SGHRS, YFSETQ. V lost 4 bases, J lost 3 bases, and 5 bases stayed unmatched.